The 14 T cell receptor beta chains in this list originate from one sample, sequenced in a study of response to subunit inactivated influenza vaccine. TCRdb recomputed calls from the RT-PCR reads with MiXCR, one row per CDR3 protein. The repertoire consists of about 650,000 distinct CDR3 sequences, with 15% to 19% occurring once and the leading ten covering roughly 12%. The sequenced sample was PBMCs from blood, obtained about 12 days after vaccination. The receptors shown here come from a man aged 50-60 years who received an inactivated influenza vaccine.

V usage is TRBV12-3 or TRBV12-4 and J usage is TRBJ2-5, with D perhaps matching TRBD1 (6 bases). Trimming stripped 6 bases from V and 2 bases from J, with 13 bases between. This CDR3 spans 14 amino acids. In DNA form, the CDR3 reads TGTGCCAGCAGCTCCCGGGACACTCAAGAGACCCAGTACTTC. Its translation: CASSSRDTQETQYF.

V usage is TRBV15 and J usage is TRBJ2-7; TRBD2 is a possible D gene (5 bases). V lost 5 bases, J lost 5 bases, and 13 bases lay in between. The CDR3 has 13 amino acids. CDR1 is LNHNV, CDR2 YYDKDF, per germline (reference sequence). CDR3 residues: CATSLGLTHEQYF. Written as DNA, the CDR3 is TGTGCCACCAGCCTAGGACTGACCCACGAGCAGTACTTC.

This clonotype was found a few times. The V and J genes are TRBV5-1 and TRBJ2-7; TRBD1 is a possible D gene (6 bases). Germline V CDR1 and CDR2: SGHRS, YFSETQ. Between the trimmed V and J ends, which lost 1 base and 0 bases, there was a span of 11 bases. The length of the CDR3 is 15 residues. Here the CDR3 reads CASSLRPGDSYEQYF. The CDR3, as DNA: TGCGCCAGCAGCTTGAGGCCAGGGGACTCCTACGAGCAGTACTTC.

This clonotype was seen only a few times. This rearrangement joins TRBV24-1 to TRBJ2-2, with 7 bases that match TRBD1. The CDR3 extends over 16 amino acids. The V gene end was trimmed by 1 base and the J gene end by 3 bases; junction bases not matched to a gene: 4. Germline CDR1 KGHDR, CDR2 SFDVKD. For the CDR3, the DNA is TGTGCCACCAGTGATTTCGGGCAGGGGGACACCGGGGAGCTGTTTTTT. Its translation is CATSDFGQGDTGELFF.

This clonotype was observed a few times. The chain links TRBV10-3 to TRBJ2-6, with 8 bases aligning to TRBD1. Germline-derived CDR1 and CDR2 are ENHRY and SYGVKD. V was clipped by 6 bases and J by 0 bases; unmatched bases: 10. The CDR3 sequence is 18 residues long. DNA of the CDR3: TGTGCCATCAGGGGTCAGGGGGCTCCCTACTCTGGGGCCAACGTCCTGACTTTC. Amino acids: CAIRGQGAPYSGANVLTF.

This sequence joins TRBV20-1 and TRBJ2-5, with 10 bases that match TRBD2. V shed 5 bases, J shed 4 bases, and the junction held 13 bases outside the gene matches. CDR3 length: 16 amino acids. Germline values: CDR1 DFQATT, CDR2 SNEGSKA (reference sequence). CDR3 residues: CSAAASGSGFGETQYF. DNA for the CDR3: TGCAGTGCTGCTGCTAGCGGGAGCGGCTTCGGAGAGACCCAGTACTTC.

The chain joins TRBV11-1 to TRBJ2-7; TRBD1 agrees at 8 bases. CDR3 size: 15 residues. The germline V gene has CDR1 SGHAT and CDR2 FQDESV (reference sequence). The J segment lost 3 bases and the V segment lost 5 bases, leaving 9 bases of the junction unmatched. The CDR3 DNA reads as TGTGCCAGCAGCCTCCAAGGGACAGGTAGCTACGAGCAGTACTTC. Translation gives CASSLQGTGSYEQYF.

The chain recombines TRBV10-3 with TRBJ1-6, with D perhaps TRBD1 (5 bases). The CDR3 spans 16 residues. Per germline, CDR1 ENHRY and CDR2 SYGVKD. With 0 bases removed from V and 7 bases from J, the gap between germline ends came to 13 bases. CDR3 region: CAISESHGTLNSPLHF. As DNA, the CDR3 is TGTGCCATCAGTGAGTCACATGGGACCCTGAATTCACCCCTCCACTTT.

This chain joins TRBV5-1 and TRBJ1-1; the D gene is possibly TRBD1 (5 bases). Deletions cut 0 bases from V and 9 bases from J, with 12 bases between. Looked up from germline, CDR1 is SGHRS and CDR2 is YFSETQ. The CDR3 is 13 residues long. The CDR3 bases are TGCGCCAGCAGCTTGGCCGGGACGGATAAAGCTTTCTTT. This encodes CASSLAGTDKAFF.

The V call is TRBV5-1, the J call TRBJ2-1, with TRBD1 as a possible D gene (5 bases). Germline values: CDR1 SGHRS, CDR2 YFSETQ. There are 15 residues in the CDR3. The V end was cut by 0 bases, the J end by 2 bases, with 9 bases between. CDR3 in amino acids: CASSLGGAPYNEQFF. The CDR3 coding sequence is TGCGCCAGCAGCTTGGGTGGGGCACCCTACAATGAGCAGTTCTTC.

V and J are TRBV4-3 and TRBJ2-2; D is uncertain. Trimming shortened V by 0 bases and J by 4 bases, and 9 bases separated the two germline ends. This CDR3 contains 15 residues. Germline CDR1 and CDR2: LGHNA and YSLEER. DNA of the CDR3: TGCGCCAGCAGCCAAGAGAGACCGTTCACCGGGGAGCTGTTTTTT. The encoded protein is CASSQERPFTGELFF.

The chain carries TRBV12-3 or TRBV12-4 and TRBJ2-5; 8 nucleotides line up with TRBD1. After removal of 5 bases from V and 5 bases from J, the junction contained 7 bases not matched to a gene. CDR3 length: 14 residues. DNA for the CDR3: TGTGCCAGCAGTGGAGGACAGGGTAGGGAGACCCAGTACTTC. This encodes CASSGGQGRETQYF.

This clonotype occurred a few times. V and J are TRBV2 and TRBJ2-1, with unresolved D. V was clipped by 1 base and J by 6 bases, with 7 bases between them. Germline loops: CDR1 SNHLY, CDR2 FYNNEI. The CDR3 is 13 amino acids. This chain's CDR3 is CASSEENLNEQFF. The CDR3 DNA is TGTGCCAGCAGTGAAGAGAACCTCAATGAGCAGTTCTTC.

The chain recombines TRBV5-1 with TRBJ2-7; 7 bases line up with TRBD2. Germline V gene data show CDR1 as SGHRS and CDR2 as YFSETQ. Trimming at V came to 2 bases and at J to 5 bases, leaving 7 bases not matched to a gene. This CDR3 has 14 amino acids. The CDR3 bases are TGCGCCAGCAGCTTTGTGGGGGGGATGGACGAGCAGTACTTC. Translation gives CASSFVGGMDEQYF.